Each of the 18 T cell receptor beta chains below was sequenced from the same sample in a study of blood T cell repertoires in COVID-19. Clones were sequenced by immunoSEQ multiplex PCR, and TCRdb holds only the in-frame ones, with some missing. The sample has approximately 60,000 clones, approximately 82% seen once. The sample comprised peripheral blood. Source of these receptors: a human donor in a cohort sampled during active COVID-19.

The V gene is TRBV18, the J gene TRBJ2-4; TRBD1 matches at 9 bases. The CDR3 loop spans 15 amino acids. J was trimmed by 9 bases and V by 3 bases; bases with no gene match: 9. Germline CDR1 reads KGHSH; CDR2 reads LQKENI. CDR3 sequence reads: CASSPPGTGIRIQYF. In nucleotides, the CDR3 is TGTGCCAGCTCACCCCCTGGGACAGGGATTCGCATTCAGTACTTC.

V is TRBV6-5 and J is TRBJ1-2; 8 nucleotides match TRBD1. Germline CDR1 is MNHEY and CDR2 is SVGAGI. The CDR3 has 14 amino acids. V shed 6 bases and J 5 bases; nucleotides not matched to a gene: 8. CDR3 region: CASRATGGKYGYTF. The CDR3, as DNA: TGTGCCAGCAGGGCCACAGGGGGAAAATATGGCTACACCTTC.

The rearrangement joins TRBV4-1 to TRBJ1-2; D may be TRBD1 (6 bases). V gave up 1 base and J gave up 3 bases, with 24 bases separating them. The V gene's germline CDR1 is MGHRA and CDR2 YSYEKL. CDR3 length: 19 amino acids. CDR3 sequence reads: CASSQGRSRGHLGDYGYTF. CDR3 nucleotide sequence: TGCGCCAGCAGCCAAGGGCGGAGCAGGGGCCATTTGGGGGACTATGGCTACACCTTC.

This clone was observed a few times. The gene calls are TRBV2 and TRBJ2-7; D is undetermined. CDR3 length: 11 amino acids. Trimming removed 5 bases from V and 3 bases from J, with 5 bases in between. Per the germline V gene, CDR1 is SNHLY and CDR2 is FYNNEI. The chain's CDR3 is CASSLVYEQYF. CDR3 sequence (DNA): TGTGCCAGCAGTTTAGTCTACGAGCAGTACTTC.

The chain combines TRBV5-4 with TRBJ2-7; TRBD1 matches 7 bases. The CDR3 contains 14 residues. In germline, CDR1 is SGHNT, CDR2 YYREEE (reference sequence). V dropped 0 bases and J dropped 6; count of bases not matched to a gene: 6. The CDR3 DNA follows: TGTGCCAGCAGCTTGGAACAGGGGTATGGCGAGCAGTACTTC. Translating gives CASSLEQGYGEQYF.

This chain links TRBV5-1 with TRBJ2-5; D not resolved. CDR1 SGHRS and CDR2 YFSETQ come from the germline V gene. V was clipped by 0 bases and J by 7 bases, with 13 bases between them. The CDR3 is made up of 14 amino acids. CDR3 amino acids: CASSLGPDGGTQYF. The CDR3 DNA sequence: TGCGCCAGCAGCTTGGGTCCAGATGGTGGGACCCAGTACTTC.

The gene calls are TRBV2 and TRBJ1-1, with 7 bases matching TRBD1. Germline V gene data show CDR1 as SNHLY and CDR2 as FYNNEI. The V gene end was trimmed by 5 bases and the J gene end by 3 bases; junction bases not matched to a gene: 6. This CDR3 region has 14 residues. The CDR3 bases are TGTGCCAGCAGTACATTAGGGGGCTACACTGAAGCTTTCTTT. Its protein product is CASSTLGGYTEAFF.

This chain connects TRBV5-6 to TRBJ2-1, with TRBD2 identical over 7 bases. The CDR3 totals 15 residues. J lost 5 bases, V lost 4 bases, and 9 bases had no gene match. The germline V gene has CDR1 SGHDT and CDR2 YYEEEE. CDR3 in amino acids: CASSPTGGGDNEQFF. Here the CDR3 DNA reads TGTGCCAGCAGCCCTACTGGCGGGGGAGACAATGAGCAGTTCTTC.

V usage is TRBV5-1 and J usage is TRBJ2-5; a possible D gene is TRBD1 (5 bases). V was trimmed by 5 bases and J by 4 bases, leaving 12 bases between them. This CDR3 has 13 residues. Per the germline V gene, CDR1 is SGHRS and CDR2 is YFSETQ. The CDR3 sequence: CASRDGRGETQYF. CDR3 in DNA: TGCGCCAGCAGGGACGGAAGGGGAGAGACCCAGTACTTC.

This clone was seen only once. The chain carries TRBV12-2 and TRBJ1-1. TRBV12-2 is recorded as a pseudogene. This CDR3 contains 13 residues. CDR3 DNA sequence: TGTGCAAGTCGCTTATTAGAGAACACTGAAGCTTTCTTT. Translating it yields CASRLLENTEAFF.

As regards this clone: Compared with germline, one end of the junction differs, possibly owing to a read error. The V and J genes are TRBV7-2 and TRBJ2-1; 8 nucleotides agree with TRBD2. Germline CDR1 SGHTA, CDR2 FQGNSA. The CDR3 has 15 residues. In DNA form, the CDR3 reads TGTGCCAGCAGCTTAGAAGACGACGGGGGGGCAACAAGGGTCTTC. Its protein product is CASSLEDDGGATRVF.

The CDR3 bases are TGTGCCAGCATCGACAGGTATAGCACTGAAGCTTTCTTT. It is translated as CASIDRYSTEAFF. V gene TRBV3-1 (or the pseudogene TRBV3-2) combines with J gene TRBJ1-1; TRBD1 is a possible D gene (6 bases). CDR3 length: 13 amino acids. V was clipped by 7 bases and J by 4 bases, with 13 bases between them. Germline V gives CDR1 LGHDT, CDR2 YNNKEL (reference sequence).

The rearrangement links TRBV12-3 or TRBV12-4 to TRBJ2-2; no definite D call. CDR3 length equals 12 residues. V was shortened by 6 bases and J by 8 bases, with 10 bases between the two germline ends. The CDR3 loop is CASRQRQGELFF. The CDR3 nucleotides read TGTGCCAGCAGGCAGCGTCAGGGGGAGCTGTTTTTT.

The rearrangement joins TRBV21-1 to TRBJ1-3; the table's D call of TRBD1 was not tested on the DNA. TRBV21-1 is shown as a pseudogene. This CDR3 is 15 amino acids long. The CDR3 loop is CASPRGGSSGNTIYF. Here the CDR3 DNA reads TGTGCCAGCCCTCGAGGGGGCTCCTCTGGAAACACCATATATTTT.

This sequence joins TRBV3-1 (or the pseudogene TRBV3-2) and TRBJ2-1; possibly TRBD2 for D (5 bases). This CDR3 has 18 amino acids. CDR1 is LGHDT, CDR2 YNNKEL, per germline (reference sequence). Trimming shortened V by 2 bases and J by 5 bases, and 22 bases separated the two germline ends. This CDR3 is CASSQKSSGRRRNNEQFF. CDR3 DNA: TGTGCCAGCAGCCAAAAGTCAAGCGGTAGGCGTAGAAACAATGAGCAGTTCTTC.

V gene TRBV7-9 combines with J gene TRBJ2-5; 11 bases match TRBD2. The CDR3 totals 15 residues. Germline loops: CDR1 SEHNR, CDR2 FQNEAQ (reference sequence). With 6 bases clipped from V and 1 base from J, the junction kept 4 bases outside the gene matches. This CDR3 is CASSLAGGIQETQYF. In DNA form, the CDR3 reads TGTGCCAGCAGTCTAGCGGGGGGTATCCAAGAGACCCAGTACTTC.

This chain links TRBV9 with TRBJ2-5; 12 bases map to TRBD2. CDR1 is SGDLS and CDR2 is YYNGEE in the germline V gene. Trimming cost V 0 bases and J 5 bases; bases outside gene matches: 5. The length of the CDR3 is 16 residues. Written as DNA, the CDR3 is TGTGCCAGCAGCGTAGGACTAGCGGGAGAAAGTGAGACCCAGTACTTC. As protein: CASSVGLAGESETQYF.

This rearrangement joins TRBV5-1 to TRBJ2-3; TRBD2 aligns across 10 bases. V was clipped by 1 base and J by 0 bases; unmatched bases: 5. The CDR3 sequence is 17 residues long. CDR1 and CDR2 from the germline V gene are SGHRS and YFSETQ. CDR3 sequence: CASSLIAGGLSTDTQYF. CDR3 DNA: TGCGCCAGCAGCTTGATAGCGGGGGGTCTAAGCACAGATACGCAGTATTTT. The entire variable domain, with the rest obtained from reference TRBV5-1 and TRBJ2-3, is as follows: KAGVTQTPRYLIKTRGQQVTLSCSPISGHRSVSWYQQTPGQGLQFLFEYFSETQRNKGNFPGRFSGRQFSNSRSEMNVSTLELGDSALYLCASSLIAGGLSTDTQYFGPGTRLTVL.